The next 18 T cell receptor beta chains were all read from a single sample in a study of T cell changes during pregnancy in multiple sclerosis. Produced via immunoSEQ multiplex PCR; TCRdb's table is partial and in-frame only. The sample has 79,000 or so clones, just over 90% seen once. This specimen consisted of CD4+ T cells from peripheral blood mononuclear cells, obtained before pregnancy. The receptors here all came from a female donor with multiple sclerosis, enrolled in a pregnancy study.

The rearrangement joins TRBV19 to TRBJ1-4; D unclear. Germline V gives CDR1 LNHDA, CDR2 SQIVND (reference sequence). The CDR3 consists of 15 residues. The V end lost 3 bases, the J end lost 0 bases, and 8 bases lay between the germline ends. The CDR3 DNA reads as TGTGCCAGTAGTATGCCGGGTGCAACTAATGAAAAACTGTTTTTT. It codes for CASSMPGATNEKLFF.

The J gene is TRBJ2-3, the V gene TRBV30; D is possibly TRBD2 (5 bases). CDR1 and CDR2 (germline): GTSNPN, SVGIG (reference sequence). This CDR3 spans 14 amino acids. The V end lost 2 bases, the J end lost 4 bases, and 13 bases lay between the germline ends. The CDR3 DNA reads TGTGCCTGGAGTCGCGGAGCCGGGGCAGATACGCAGTATTTT. The encoded protein is CAWSRGAGADTQYF.

The chain joins TRBV20-1 to TRBJ1-1; D is undetermined. Germline V CDR1 and CDR2: DFQATT, SNEGSKA (reference sequence). This CDR3 is built from 11 residues. The V gene lost 6 bases and the J gene lost 7 bases, with 12 bases spanning the gap. The CDR3 sequence is CSASGEYEAFF. CDR3 coding DNA: TGCAGTGCAAGTGGGGAGTATGAAGCTTTCTTT.

The gene calls are TRBV27 and TRBJ2-1, with a possible D match to TRBD2 (6 bases). Germline CDR1 and CDR2: MNHEY and SMNVEV (reference sequence). Trimming took 6 bases from V and 15 from J, leaving 18 bases between them. The CDR3 spans 12 residues. The CDR3 protein is CASSQSGGLGFF. CDR3 coding DNA: TGTGCCAGCAGCCAATCAGGAGGGTTGGGGTTCTTC.

V and J are TRBV4-1 and TRBJ2-1, with D perhaps TRBD2 (5 bases). Trimming pared 6 bases from V and 1 base from J, leaving 13 bases between. Germline CDR1 and CDR2: MGHRA and YSYEKL. The CDR3 covers 15 residues. CDR3 residues: CASRLLGESYNEQFF. CDR3 DNA: TGCGCCAGCAGATTGTTGGGAGAGTCCTACAATGAGCAGTTCTTC.

V gene TRBV7-9 combines with J gene TRBJ1-2, with 7 bases that match TRBD1. Germline V gene lookup returns CDR1 SEHNR and CDR2 FQNEAQ (reference sequence). V lost 6 bases to trimming and J lost 2 bases; unmatched junction nucleotides: 15. The CDR3 sequence is 17 residues long. The CDR3 region is CASRTGPPDSKNYGYTF. DNA of the CDR3: TGTGCCAGCAGGACAGGGCCTCCGGACAGTAAGAACTATGGCTACACCTTC.

The J gene is TRBJ1-1, the V gene TRBV2, with D possibly TRBD1 on 5 matching bases. Germline CDR1 reads SNHLY; CDR2 reads FYNNEI. This CDR3 comprises 15 residues. Trimming removed 0 bases at V and 4 bases at J, with 12 bases between. CDR3 nucleotide sequence: TGTGCCAGCAGTGAAGCATCAGGGATCGGCACTGAAGCTTTCTTT. It is translated as CASSEASGIGTEAFF.

The V and J genes are TRBV5-4 and TRBJ2-5; 7 bases fit TRBD2. Germline assignment: CDR1 SGHNT and CDR2 YYREEE (reference sequence). The V gene end was trimmed by 1 base and the J gene end by 1 base; junction bases not matched to a gene: 4. CDR3 size: 15 residues. CDR3 amino acids: CASSLTAGTQETQYF. CDR3 bases: TGTGCCAGCAGCTTGACAGCGGGAACCCAAGAGACCCAGTACTTC.

CDR3 protein: CASSLASFSGEKLFF. The CDR3 nucleotides are TGTGCCAGCAGCTTAGCGTCGTTCAGCGGGGAAAAACTGTTTTTT. V usage is TRBV11-2 and J usage is TRBJ1-4, with no clear D. The CDR3 is 15 amino acids. Trimming pared 1 base from V and 8 bases from J, leaving 14 bases between. Germline lookup yields CDR1 SGHAT and CDR2 FQNNGV. Variable domain in full (rest from reference TRBV11-2 and TRBJ1-4): EAGVAQSPRYKIIEKRQSVAFWCNPISGHATLYWYQQILGQGPKLLIQFQNNGVVDDSQLPKDRFSAERLKGVDSTLKIQPAKLEDSAVYLCASSLASFSGEKLFFGSGTQLSVL.

This chain joins TRBV2 and TRBJ2-1, with D unresolved. Trimming removed 1 base from V and 3 bases from J, with 4 bases in between. Germline CDR1 reads SNHLY; CDR2 reads FYNNEI. The CDR3 extends over 13 amino acids. The chain's CDR3 is CASSEGSYNEQFF. As DNA, the CDR3 is TGTGCCAGCAGTGAAGGCAGCTACAATGAGCAGTTCTTC.

The CDR3 is CASSLLAGGPDTQYF. CDR3 coding DNA: TGTGCCAGCAGCCTGCTAGCGGGAGGGCCGGATACGCAGTATTTT. This sequence joins TRBV7-3 and TRBJ2-3; 12 bases are shared with TRBD2. After removal of 5 bases from V and 6 bases from J, the junction contained 6 bases not matched to a gene. This CDR3 has 15 amino acids. Germline V lookup: CDR1 SGHTA, CDR2 FQGTGA.

This clone has a handful of counts. This rearrangement joins TRBV10-3 to TRBJ2-7; 7 nucleotides agree with TRBD1. CDR3 length: 11 amino acids. The junction had 1 base not matched to a gene; V was cut back by 6 bases and J by 5 bases. The germline gives CDR1 ENHRY, CDR2 SYGVKD. CDR3 coding DNA: TGTGCCATCAGAGGGGGCAACGAGCAGTACTTC. Its protein is CAIRGGNEQYF.

This clone was seen once. The rearrangement joins TRBV11-2 to TRBJ1-6; no clear D. Germline V CDR1 and CDR2: SGHAT, FQNNGV. Deletions cut 5 bases from V and 10 bases from J, with 12 bases between. The CDR3 sequence is 13 residues long. CDR3 coding DNA: TGTGCCAGCAGCCCCGTACGGCGGTCACCCCTCCACTTT. The encoded protein is CASSPVRRSPLHF.

The chain combines TRBV29-1 with TRBJ1-2; the D is unclear. Germline V CDR1 and CDR2: SQVTM, ANQGSEA. Trimming pared 5 bases from V and 0 bases from J, leaving 19 bases between. The CDR3 spans 16 residues. CDR3 coding DNA: TGCAGCGTTTGGACCCTAAGGTCGGGAGCTAACTATGGCTACACCTTC. Translating gives CSVWTLRSGANYGYTF.

This chain connects TRBV7-9 to TRBJ2-1; 15 nucleotides agree with TRBD2. The V and J ends lost 8 bases and 0 bases, in that order; junction bases with no gene match: 11. The CDR3 loop spans 19 amino acids. Germline CDR1 reads SEHNR; CDR2 reads FQNEAQ (reference sequence). CDR3 sequence: CASLPRTSGGGSSYNEQFF. The CDR3 DNA reads TGTGCCAGCCTCCCGAGGACTAGCGGGGGGGGTAGCTCCTACAATGAGCAGTTCTTC.

V is TRBV5-1 and J is TRBJ1-2, with TRBD1 as a possible D gene (5 bases). The germline V gene has CDR1 SGHRS and CDR2 YFSETQ. The V end lost 0 bases, the J end lost 6 bases, and 12 bases lay between the germline ends. This CDR3 comprises 14 residues. The CDR3 region has the DNA TGCGCCAGCAGCTTGGTAGCCAGGGATGATGGCTACACCTTC. Amino acid sequence: CASSLVARDDGYTF.

The chain links TRBV9 to TRBJ2-5; a weak D match, TRBD2 (5 bases). Germline CDR1 reads SGDLS; CDR2 reads YYNGEE. The germline V and J ends were trimmed by 0 bases and 5 bases, with 8 bases remaining between them. CDR3 length: 13 residues. The CDR3 sequence: CASSVESGETQYF. The CDR3 region has the DNA TGTGCCAGCAGCGTAGAATCGGGGGAGACCCAGTACTTC.

The J gene is TRBJ2-5, the V gene TRBV6-1, with D unresolved. There are 13 residues in the CDR3. CDR1 is MNHNS, CDR2 SASEGT, per germline. The V and J ends lost 1 base and 7 bases respectively, with 10 bases between them. As DNA, the CDR3 is TGTGCCAGCAGTGAAGGGGTACCAGGGACCCAGTACTTC. This translates into CASSEGVPGTQYF.